A single sample gave rise to the 6 T cell receptor beta chains below, sequenced in a study of T-cell reconstitution after alpha-beta-depleted transplantation in children. A TCRbeta library incorporating unique molecular identifiers was prepared. MiXCR, applied by TCRdb to the PCR reads, yields one record per CDR3 protein. The sample includes roughly 400,000 distinct CDR3 sequences, about a fifth of them seen just once. Sample: PBMCs from the stem cell graft donor, taken from the stem cell graft. The receptors shown here come from a human donor who donated a stem cell graft to a child with acute myeloid leukemia.

This rearrangement joins TRBV24-1 to TRBJ2-1; 12 nucleotides match TRBD1. The CDR3 is 18 residues long. With V trimmed by 1 base and J by 8 bases, 11 bases remained unmatched. CDR1 is KGHDR, CDR2 SFDVKD, per germline. In DNA, the CDR3 is TGTGCCACCAGTGATTTACCGGGACAGGGGGCGTCTGCCCATGAGCAGTTCTTC. Its translation: CATSDLPGQGASAHEQFF.

Only a few counts were recorded for this clonotype. The gene calls are TRBV7-2 and TRBJ2-5; D is unclear. The CDR3 has 12 residues. CDR1 SGHTA and CDR2 FQGNSA come from the germline V gene. V lost 6 bases, J lost 5 bases, and 10 bases lay in between. CDR3 residues: CASSPHAETQYF. CDR3 coding DNA: TGTGCCAGCAGTCCCCACGCCGAGACCCAGTACTTC.

The table lists this clonotype with a count of one. The chain couples TRBV20-1 to TRBJ2-7; 11 bases align to TRBD2. Germline loops: CDR1 DFQATT, CDR2 SNEGSKA (reference sequence). The length of the CDR3 is 19 residues. Trimming at V came to 1 base and at J to 5 bases, leaving 19 bases not matched to a gene. Here the CDR3 reads CSARALGDSGRANAHEQYF. DNA for the CDR3: TGCAGTGCTAGAGCTCTGGGCGATAGCGGGAGGGCCAATGCTCACGAGCAGTACTTC.

V and J are TRBV12-3 or TRBV12-4 and TRBJ2-1; 11 nucleotides match TRBD2. V was clipped by 5 bases and J by 0 bases; unmatched bases: 9. This CDR3 contains 18 residues. The CDR3 region is CASSKPSGRFVSYNEQFF. CDR3 in DNA: TGTGCCAGCAGTAAACCTAGCGGGAGGTTCGTCTCCTACAATGAGCAGTTCTTC.

This clonotype has just a few counts. The chain carries TRBV28 and TRBJ2-7; D remains ambiguous. V shed 8 bases and J shed 5 bases, with 10 bases lying between them. Germline V gene lookup returns CDR1 MDHEN and CDR2 SYDVKM. The CDR3 length is 11 residues. The CDR3 DNA follows: TGTGCCAGCGCGTTATCTGACGAGCAGTACTTC. It yields the protein CASALSDEQYF.

The chain has TRBV6-5 and TRBJ1-6; D gene uncertain. The CDR3 length is 12 residues. V was clipped by 5 bases and J by 8 bases, with 7 bases between them. CDR1 and CDR2 from the germline V gene are MNHEY and SVGAGI. The CDR3 loop reads CASSAGHSPLHF. The DNA for the CDR3 is TGTGCCAGCAGTGCCGGTCATTCACCCCTCCACTTT.